This TCR beta chain originates from a study of read filtering for tumor transcriptome and immune sequencing. The overall study: After DNase treatment, RNA was made into whole-transcriptome libraries. RNA-seq yielded only about 75 to 1,400 TCR reads, IR-seq about 4 to 10.27 million. General study results and limits: Correlation between methods rose after single-read clonotypes were removed.

CDR1 and CDR2 (germline): SEHNR, FQNEAQ (reference sequence). This CDR3 is 14 amino acids long. V was shortened by 5 bases and J by 0 bases, with 10 bases between the two germline ends. This library used 300 to 500 ng RNA and molecular barcoded adaptors spanning alpha/delta and beta/gamma chains. TCRdb processed the reads anew with MiXCR; each CDR3 protein has one entry. Among approximately 59,000 distinct CDR3 sequences listed, approximately 13% were seen once. A remark on this clonotype: What it recognizes is unknown.

V usage is TRBV7-9 and J usage is TRBJ1-1; D remains ambiguous. The receptor's source is a donor at least 40 years old with multiple myeloma. The sequenced sample consisted of a population of CD138-negative cells sorted from bone marrow. In DNA, the CDR3 is TGTGCCAGCAGCCCGGGGAGGATGAACACTGAAGCTTTCTTT. Translating it yields CASSPGRMNTEAFF.